This T cell receptor beta chain came from a study of beta chain features in type 1 diabetes. This clone was seen only a few times. Its specificity is not known. Sampling consisted of one heparinised blood draw per donor, averaging about 110 mL. The isolated RNA, all of it, was reverse transcribed, so expressed TCRB transcripts were what got sequenced. TCRdb keeps only in-frame clones here, not all; method: immunoSEQ multiplex PCR. Of 900,000 or so clones in the sample, about 17% were seen once. Per the germline V gene, CDR1 is SGHDT and CDR2 is YYEEEE. This CDR3 contains 14 residues. The V and J ends lost 2 bases and 3 bases respectively, with 12 bases between them. Study results and caveats: Diminished insertions and augmented deletions at VDJ junctions characterized type 1 diabetes patients.

This sequence originates from a woman between 18 and 29 years old in good health. Material for sequencing was naive CD4+ T cells from blood. The chain joins TRBV5-6 to TRBJ2-7; tentative D call: TRBD1 (6 bases). DNA for the CDR3: TGTGCCAGCAGCTTTAGGACAGTCAGCTACGAGCAGTACTTC. Translation: CASSFRTVSYEQYF.